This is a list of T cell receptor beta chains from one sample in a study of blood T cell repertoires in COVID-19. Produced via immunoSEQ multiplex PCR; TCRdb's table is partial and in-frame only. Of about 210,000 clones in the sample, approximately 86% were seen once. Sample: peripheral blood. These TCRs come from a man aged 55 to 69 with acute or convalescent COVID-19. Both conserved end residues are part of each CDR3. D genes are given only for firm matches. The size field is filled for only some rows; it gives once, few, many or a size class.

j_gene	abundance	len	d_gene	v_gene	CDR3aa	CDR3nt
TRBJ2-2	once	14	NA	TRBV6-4	CASSAQGMAGELFF	TGTGCCAGCAGTGCCCAGGGAATGGCCGGGGAGCTGTTTTTT
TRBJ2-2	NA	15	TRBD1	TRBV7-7	CASSQGQGITGELFF	TGTGCCAGCAGCCAAGGACAGGGAATCACCGGGGAGCTGTTTTTT
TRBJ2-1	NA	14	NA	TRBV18	CASSRDTSYNEQFF	TGTGCCAGCTCACGGGACACCTCCTACAATGAGCAGTTCTTC
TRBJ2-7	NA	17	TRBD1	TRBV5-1	CASSLVAFGQEASGQYF	TGCGCCAGCAGCTTGGTTGCTTTCGGACAGGAGGCGTCGGGCCAGTACTTC
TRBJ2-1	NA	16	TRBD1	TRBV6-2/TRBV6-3	CASSYSSTGGYNEQFF	TGTGCCAGCAGTTACTCCAGTACAGGGGGATACAATGAGCAGTTCTTC
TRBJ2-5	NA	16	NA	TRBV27	CASSSFGAKTQETQYF	TGTGCCAGCAGTTCTTTTGGGGCAAAGACCCAAGAGACCCAGTACTTC
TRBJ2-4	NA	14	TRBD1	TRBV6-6	CASRIQQGVDIQYF	TGTGCCAGCAGAATACAACAGGGGGTTGACATTCAGTACTTC
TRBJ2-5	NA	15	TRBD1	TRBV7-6	CASSFPAGGGETQYF	TGTGCCAGCAGCTTTCCCGCAGGGGGCGGGGAGACCCAGTACTTC
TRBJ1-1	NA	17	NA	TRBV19	CASSITRGGTANTEAFF	TGTGCCAGTAGTATAACACGGGGGGGGACGGCGAACACTGAAGCTTTCTTT
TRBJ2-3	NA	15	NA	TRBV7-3	CASSLIPIPTDTQYF	TGTGCCAGCAGCCTTATCCCTATTCCCACGGATACGCAGTATTTT
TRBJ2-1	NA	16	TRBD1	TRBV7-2	CASSSLGTGAYNEQFF	TGTGCCAGCAGTTCCCTCGGGACAGGGGCCTACAATGAGCAGTTCTTC
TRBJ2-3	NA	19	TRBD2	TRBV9	CASSAGGPAISTSTDTQYF	TGTGCCAGCAGTGCGGGGGGGCCAGCCATTTCAACTAGCACAGATACGCAGTATTTT
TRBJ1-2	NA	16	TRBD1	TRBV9	CASSPPRGTGDYGYTF	TGTGCCAGCAGCCCACCCCGGGGGACAGGGGACTATGGCTACACCTTC
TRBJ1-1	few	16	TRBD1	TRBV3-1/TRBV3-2	CASSYGLGRGLTEAFF	TGTGCCAGCAGTTACGGATTGGGCAGGGGGCTTACTGAAGCTTTCTTT
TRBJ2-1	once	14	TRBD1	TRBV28	CASSYNRGYNEQFF	TGTGCCAGCAGCTACAACAGGGGTTACAATGAGCAGTTCTTC
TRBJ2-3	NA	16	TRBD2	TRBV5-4	CASSGRLAGDLDTQYF	TGTGCCAGCAGCGGCCGACTAGCGGGGGATCTAGATACGCAGTATTTT
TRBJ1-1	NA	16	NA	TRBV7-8	CASSLSSYAGDSEAFF	TGTGCCAGCAGCTTATCGTCCTATGCGGGGGATTCTGAAGCTTTCTTT
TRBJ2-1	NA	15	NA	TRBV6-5	CASSYLPRTYNEQFF	TGTGCCAGCAGTTACTTACCCAGGACCTACAATGAGCAGTTCTTC
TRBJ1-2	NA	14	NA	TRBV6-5	CASSIRDSNYGYTF	TGTGCCAGCAGCATACGGGACTCGAACTATGGCTACACCTTC
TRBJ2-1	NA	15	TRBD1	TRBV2	CASSKGQGRVDEQFF	TGTGCCAGCAGTAAGGGACAGGGTCGAGTCGATGAGCAGTTCTTC
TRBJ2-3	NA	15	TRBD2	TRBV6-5	CASSSSGGGPDTQYF	TGTGCCAGCAGTTCCTCGGGAGGGGGGCCAGATACGCAGTATTTT
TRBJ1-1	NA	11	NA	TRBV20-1	CSAREATQAFF	TGCAGTGCTAGAGAGGCGACTCAAGCTTTCTTT
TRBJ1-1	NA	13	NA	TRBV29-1	CSGRSWGDTEAFF	TGCAGCGGGCGGTCCTGGGGGGACACTGAAGCTTTCTTT
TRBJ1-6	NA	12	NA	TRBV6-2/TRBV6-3	CASSYFSSPLHF	TGTGCCAGCAGTTACTTCAGTTCACCCCTCCACTTT
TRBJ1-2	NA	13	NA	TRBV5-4	CASSLGGGRGYTF	TGTGCCAGCAGCTTAGGCGGGGGGCGGGGCTACACCTTC
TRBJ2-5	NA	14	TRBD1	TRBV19	CASKTTGGVETQYF	TGTGCCAGTAAAACGACAGGGGGCGTCGAGACCCAGTACTTC
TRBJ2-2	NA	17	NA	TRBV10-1	CASSVRTGPTNTGELFF	TGCGCCAGCAGTGTTAGAACAGGTCCTACGAACACCGGGGAGCTGTTTTTT
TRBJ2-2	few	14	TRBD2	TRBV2	CASNGGTGSGELFF	TGTGCCAGCAACGGGGGGACCGGTAGTGGGGAGCTGTTTTTT
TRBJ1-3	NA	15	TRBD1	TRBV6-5	CASRRTGTGENTIYF	TGTGCCAGCAGAAGAACCGGGACAGGAGAAAACACCATATATTTT
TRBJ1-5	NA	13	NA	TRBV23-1	CASSQSVDQPQHF	TGCGCCAGCAGTCAATCGGTAGATCAGCCCCAGCATTTT
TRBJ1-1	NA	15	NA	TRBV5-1	CASSLGPSPHTEAFF	TGCGCCAGCAGCTTGGGACCTAGCCCCCACACTGAAGCTTTCTTT
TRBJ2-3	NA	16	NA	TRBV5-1	CASSPPSPSSTDTQYF	TGCGCCAGCAGCCCACCAAGCCCATCCAGCACAGATACGCAGTATTTT
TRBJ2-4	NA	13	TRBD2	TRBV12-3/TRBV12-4	CASSSRGGTIQYF	TGTGCCAGCAGTTCGCGGGGGGGGACCATTCAGTACTTC
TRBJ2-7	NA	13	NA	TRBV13	CASSFGGSYEQYF	TGTGCCAGCAGCTTTGGGGGGTCCTACGAGCAGTACTTC
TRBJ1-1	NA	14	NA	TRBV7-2	CASSPRPGVNEAFF	TGTGCCAGCAGCCCCCGGCCCGGGGTTAATGAAGCTTTCTTT
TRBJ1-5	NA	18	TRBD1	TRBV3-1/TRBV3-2	CASSQDPGGRVGNQPQHF	TGTGCCAGCAGCCAAGATCCAGGGGGCAGGGTAGGCAATCAGCCCCAGCATTTT
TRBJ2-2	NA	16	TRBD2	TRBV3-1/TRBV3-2	CASSQPRGEGTGELFF	TGTGCCAGCAGCCAACCCCGTGGGGAGGGAACCGGGGAGCTGTTTTTT
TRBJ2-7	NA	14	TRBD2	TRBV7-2	CASSLAGGGEEQYF	TGTGCCAGCAGCTTAGCTGGCGGGGGGGAAGAGCAGTACTTC
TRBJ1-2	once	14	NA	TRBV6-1	CASSFRTANYGYTF	TGTGCCAGCAGTTTTCGGACAGCTAACTATGGCTACACCTTC
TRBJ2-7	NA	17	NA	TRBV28	CASSYKPGDLVPYEQYF	TGTGCCAGCAGTTATAAACCCGGCGACTTGGTCCCTTACGAGCAGTACTTC
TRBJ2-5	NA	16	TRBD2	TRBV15	CATSPRGRGGVETQYF	TGTGCCACCAGCCCGAGGGGGCGGGGGGGCGTGGAGACCCAGTACTTC
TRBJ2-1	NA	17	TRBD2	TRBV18	CASSQIAGGRTYNEQFF	TGTGCCAGCTCACAGATAGCGGGGGGCCGGACCTACAATGAGCAGTTCTTC
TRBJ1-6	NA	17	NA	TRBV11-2	CASSSRSGGGRNSPLHF	TGTGCCAGCAGCAGTAGATCGGGGGGGGGAAGGAATTCACCCCTCCACTTT
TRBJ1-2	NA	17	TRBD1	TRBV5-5	CASSFRDRDPTNYGYTF	TGTGCCAGCAGCTTCCGGGACAGGGACCCAACTAACTATGGCTACACCTTC
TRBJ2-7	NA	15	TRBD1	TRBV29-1	CSVAPRGTGHYEQYF	TGCAGCGTTGCTCCGAGGGGGACAGGGCACTACGAGCAGTACTTC
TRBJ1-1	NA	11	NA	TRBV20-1	CSARDSTEAFF	TGCAGTGCTAGAGATTCTACTGAAGCTTTCTTT
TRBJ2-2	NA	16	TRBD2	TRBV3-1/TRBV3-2	CASSSPGTRNTGELFF	TGTGCCAGCAGCTCCCCCGGGACTAGGAACACCGGGGAGCTGTTTTTT
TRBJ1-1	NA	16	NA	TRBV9	CASSVGGTNMNTEAFF	TGTGCCAGCAGCGTAGGAGGGACTAACATGAACACTGAAGCTTTCTTT
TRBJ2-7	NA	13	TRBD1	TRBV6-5	CASTNRGLYEQYF	TGTGCCAGCACGAACAGGGGGCTCTACGAGCAGTACTTC
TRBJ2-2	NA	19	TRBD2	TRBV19	CASSSLTSGGTLRTGELFF	TGTGCCAGTAGCTCACTGACTAGCGGGGGGACTCTTCGCACCGGGGAGCTGTTTTTT
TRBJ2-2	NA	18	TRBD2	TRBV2	CASSVAGGGPLNTGELFF	TGTGCCAGCAGTGTTGCCGGGGGGGGACCACTCAACACCGGGGAGCTGTTTTTT
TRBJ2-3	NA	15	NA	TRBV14	CASSRQALSTDTQYF	TGTGCCAGCAGCAGACAGGCACTCAGCACAGATACGCAGTATTTT
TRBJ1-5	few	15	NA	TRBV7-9	CASSSGDASNQPQHF	TGTGCCAGCAGCTCAGGGGATGCGAGCAATCAGCCCCAGCATTTT
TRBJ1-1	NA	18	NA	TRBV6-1	CASSEAGREVFPNTEAFF	TGTGCCAGCAGTGAAGCCGGGAGGGAAGTGTTTCCAAACACTGAAGCTTTCTTT
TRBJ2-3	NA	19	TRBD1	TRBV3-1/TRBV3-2	CASSQYYRRGRLSTDTQYF	TGTGCCAGCAGCCAGTATTACCGCAGGGGGCGCTTGAGCACAGATACGCAGTATTTT